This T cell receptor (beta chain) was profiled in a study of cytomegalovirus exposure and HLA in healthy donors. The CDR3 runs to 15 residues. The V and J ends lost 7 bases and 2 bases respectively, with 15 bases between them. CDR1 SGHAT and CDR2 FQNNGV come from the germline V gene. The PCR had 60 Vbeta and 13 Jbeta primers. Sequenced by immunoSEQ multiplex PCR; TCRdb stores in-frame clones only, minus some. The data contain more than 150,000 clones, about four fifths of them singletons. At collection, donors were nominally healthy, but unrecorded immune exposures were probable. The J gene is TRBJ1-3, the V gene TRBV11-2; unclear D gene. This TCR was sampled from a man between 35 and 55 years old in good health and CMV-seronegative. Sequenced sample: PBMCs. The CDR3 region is CASTPFLVAGNTIYF. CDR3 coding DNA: TGTGCCAGCACCCCCTTCTTGGTAGCTGGAAACACCATATATTTT.